These T cell receptor beta chains were read from a single sample in a study of regulatory T cells in long-lasting Graves disease. MiXCR was run by TCRdb on the multiplex PCR reads, yielding one entry per CDR3 protein. The profile shows approximately 270,000 distinct CDR3 sequences, about 20% of them singletons. These data also featured in a second study, about T cells in Graves' hyperthyroidism and ophthalmopathy.

This specimen consisted of peripheral blood mononuclear cells (PBMCs), obtained at new diagnosis, from a patient treated with antithyroid drugs. These receptors were obtained from a woman aged 25 to 39 with Graves disease. The CDR3 runs from the conserved cysteine through the conserved F or W. The D gene is left open where the match is weak. Only part of the rows carry a size: once, few, many, or a class if the clone is expanded.

v_call,j_call,d_call,clone_size,cdr3_nt,cdr3_aa
TRBV2,TRBJ1-6,TRBD1,many,TGTGCCAGCAGTGAAGCGATCAGGACAGGTCCGTCACCCCTCCACTTT,CASSEAIRTGPSPLHF
TRBV12-5,TRBJ1-1,TRBD1,few,TGTGCTAGTGGTTTCCCCCGGGACAGGCCGAACACTGAAGCTTTCTTT,CASGFPRDRPNTEAFF
TRBV29-1,TRBJ2-5,-,-,TGCAGCGTTGAACCGGGACTGGAAGAGACCCAGTACTTC,CSVEPGLEETQYF
TRBV19,TRBJ1-2,-,many,TGTGCCAGTAGTACCACGATGGGCTATGGCTACACCTTC,CASSTTMGYGYTF
TRBV6-2/TRBV6-3,TRBJ1-2,-,few,TGTGCCAGCAGTGAATTCCCCGATAACTATGGCTACACCTTC,CASSEFPDNYGYTF
TRBV19,TRBJ2-1,-,-,TGTGCCAGTGCTCCTGGGCGGAGGGCCTACAATGAGCAGTTCTTC,CASAPGRRAYNEQFF
TRBV20-1,TRBJ2-7,-,many,TGCAGTGCGTCGGAATCCTACGAGCAGTACTTC,CSASESYEQYF
TRBV28,TRBJ1-5,TRBD1,many,TGTGCCAGCAGTTTACCAGGGGGTCAGCCCCAGCATTTT,CASSLPGGQPQHF
TRBV5-8,TRBJ1-1,-,-,TGTGCCAGCAGCTTGGGAAGGCTGGGGGACACTGAAGCTTTCTTT,CASSLGRLGDTEAFF
TRBV20-1,TRBJ2-7,TRBD1,-,TGCAGTGCTAGCACACAGGGGGCCTACGAGCAGTACTTC,CSASTQGAYEQYF
TRBV9,TRBJ2-2,-,many,TGTGCCAGCGAGCCCATAGGTCCCGGGGAGCTGTTTTTT,CASEPIGPGELFF
TRBV7-3,TRBJ1-1,-,many,TGTGCCAGCAGCCCCCAGGGTCCCTCGGACACTGAAGCTTTCTTT,CASSPQGPSDTEAFF
TRBV7-9,TRBJ2-7,-,many,TGTGCCAGCAGCTTAGCCAGGAAACCCTACGAGCAGTACTTC,CASSLARKPYEQYF
TRBV6-1,TRBJ1-6,TRBD1,many,TGTGCCAGCAGGACGGGACAGGAGTATAATTCACCCCTCCACTTT,CASRTGQEYNSPLHF
TRBV7-2,TRBJ1-2,-,many,TGTGCCAGCAGCTTAGCAAGGGGTAACTATGGCTACACCTTC,CASSLARGNYGYTF
TRBV19,TRBJ2-7,-,-,TGTGCCAGTGGCAGACAGGATACCTACGAGCAGTACTTC,CASGRQDTYEQYF
TRBV11-2,TRBJ1-2,TRBD1,many,TGTGCCAGCAGCTTATACACAGGGGCTAACTATGGCTACACCTTC,CASSLYTGANYGYTF
TRBV12-3/TRBV12-4,TRBJ2-1,TRBD2,many,TGTGCCAGCCGAAGTCGCCTAGCGGGGGGGCCTTTCAATGAGCAGTTCTTC,CASRSRLAGGPFNEQFF
TRBV5-1,TRBJ1-2,TRBD1,-,TGCGCCAGCAGCTCCCCAGGGGGCGCGGAGAGCGTTTCTAGCCGGGGCGACCCTAACTATGGCTACACCTTC,CASSSPGGAESVSSRGDPNYGYTF
TRBV9,TRBJ1-3,-,-,TGTGCCAGCAGCGTAGGAGGACACCTGTTCTCTGGAAACACCATATATTTT,CASSVGGHLFSGNTIYF
TRBV19,TRBJ1-5,-,-,TGTGCCACCAGGCAATGGTGGGGGGGAAGGAATCAGCCCCAGCATTTT,CATRQWWGGRNQPQHF
TRBV6-1,TRBJ1-4,TRBD1,many,TGTGCCAGCAGTGAAGCGTCCTGGACAGGGGTCTCGGAAAAACTGTTTTTT,CASSEASWTGVSEKLFF
TRBV7-8,TRBJ1-3,-,many,TGTGCCAGCAGCTTAGATGACGGAAACACCATATATTTT,CASSLDDGNTIYF
TRBV27,TRBJ1-5,-,-,TGTGCCAGCGCAAACGCGGGGCACAATCGGCCCCAGCATTTT,CASANAGHNRPQHF
TRBV12-3/TRBV12-4,TRBJ1-1,-,many,TGTGCCAGCAGGTCAGGGTTTTACACTGAAGCTTTCTTT,CASRSGFYTEAFF
TRBV24-1,TRBJ2-1,-,few,TGTGCCACCAGTGATCCAGGGACCGGGCAGTTCTTC,CATSDPGTGQFF
TRBV24-1,TRBJ2-5,TRBD1,many,TGTGCCACCAGTGATTCGACAGGGCAAGAGACCCAGTACTTC,CATSDSTGQETQYF
TRBV20-1,TRBJ2-7,-,many,TGCAGTGCGGCAGACCAGGAGCAGTACTTC,CSAADQEQYF
TRBV12-3/TRBV12-4,TRBJ2-7,TRBD1,many,TGTGCCAGCAGGAAAGACAGGGCTCGACACGAGCAGTACTTC,CASRKDRARHEQYF
TRBV19,TRBJ2-2,-,-,TGTGCCAGTAGAGACGCCGGGGAGCTGTTTTTT,CASRDAGELFF
TRBV10-3,TRBJ2-1,-,many,TGTGCCATCAGTGACCTCCAGAAGGGGGGAGTAGGAAATGAGCAGTTCTTC,CAISDLQKGGVGNEQFF
TRBV18,TRBJ1-5,-,many,TGTGCCAGCTCACCACCGCAGAGCAATCAGCCCCAGCATTTT,CASSPPQSNQPQHF
TRBV7-2,TRBJ2-3,-,many,TGTGCCAGCAGGACTCCCGTCGGGTCAGATACGCAGTATTTT,CASRTPVGSDTQYF
TRBV12-3/TRBV12-4,TRBJ2-1,TRBD2,many,TGTGCCAGCACCTTAATCGCGACTAGCGGGGGGAGGGATGAGCAGTTCTTC,CASTLIATSGGRDEQFF
TRBV7-9,TRBJ2-7,-,many,TGTGCCAGCAGCTCCGAACGGGACGGCTACTCCTACGAGCAGTACTTC,CASSSERDGYSYEQYF
TRBV29-1,TRBJ2-5,-,many,TGCAGCGTTGATGTCGGGGCCGAGACCCAGTACTTC,CSVDVGAETQYF
TRBV7-2,TRBJ2-3,-,many,TGTGCCAGCAGCTTAGCGAGGATGTCAGATACGCAGTATTTT,CASSLARMSDTQYF
TRBV20-1,TRBJ1-5,-,many,TGCAGTGCTAGAGGATCTCAGGGCCAGCATTTT,CSARGSQGQHF
TRBV4-1,TRBJ1-3,-,many,TGCGCCAGCAGCCAGGTGTCACCGAGCTCTGGAAACACCATATATTTT,CASSQVSPSSGNTIYF
TRBV19,TRBJ2-3,TRBD1,-,TGTGCCAGTAGTATGGGACAGGATACAGATACGCAGTATTTT,CASSMGQDTDTQYF
TRBV5-1,TRBJ1-2,TRBD1,many,TGTGCCAGCAGCTTGAGTTACGACGACAGGGGTAACTATGGCTACACCTTC,CASSLSYDDRGNYGYTF
TRBV2,TRBJ2-2,-,-,TGTGCCAGCAGTGAGGGCCAGGGGAGTTCCGGGGAGCTGTTTTTT,CASSEGQGSSGELFF
TRBV4-1,TRBJ1-1,-,many,TGCGCCAGCAGCCCCTTAGGATCTTTGAGGGCTGAAGCTTTCTTT,CASSPLGSLRAEAFF
TRBV14,TRBJ1-1,-,many,TGTGCCAGCGGGAGGGACATCAACACTGAAGCTTTCTTT,CASGRDINTEAFF
TRBV7-2,TRBJ1-5,TRBD1,few,TGTGCCAGCAGCTTAGTTACAGGGGCTGAGCCCCAGCATTTT,CASSLVTGAEPQHF
TRBV7-2,TRBJ1-3,-,many,TGTGCCAGCAGCTCCGACAGGAACACCATATATTTT,CASSSDRNTIYF
TRBV7-7,TRBJ2-3,-,many,TGTGCTAGCAGCCAGGGGGGAACCACAGATACGCAGTATTTT,CASSQGGTTDTQYF
TRBV18,TRBJ2-7,-,many,TGTGCCAGCTCACTCGGGACAGTGGAGGGGGAGCAGTACTTC,CASSLGTVEGEQYF
TRBV6-5,TRBJ1-1,-,many,TGTGCCAGCAGTTACGGGGGGCCTGAAGCTTTCTTT,CASSYGGPEAFF
TRBV6-1,TRBJ1-5,TRBD1,many,TGTGCCAGCAGTCAGACGATACCAGGGGGCACTCAGCCCCAGCATTTT,CASSQTIPGGTQPQHF
TRBV24-1,TRBJ2-1,-,once,TGTGCCACCAGTGTGTACAATGAGCAGTTCTTC,CATSVYNEQFF
TRBV6-1,TRBJ2-5,-,many,TGTGCCAGCAGGGACTTCCAAGAGACCCAGTACTTC,CASRDFQETQYF
TRBV11-2,TRBJ2-1,TRBD2,many,TGTGCCAGCAGAGTAACTGGGACTAGCGGAAACAATGAGCAGTTCTTC,CASRVTGTSGNNEQFF
TRBV10-3,TRBJ2-1,TRBD2,many,TGTGCCATCAGCCGTAGCGGGGGCCTCTACAATGAGCAGTTCTTC,CAISRSGGLYNEQFF
TRBV2,TRBJ1-5,-,many,TGTGCCAGCAGTGTGTGGCAGGGGAGCAATCAGCCCCAGCATTTT,CASSVWQGSNQPQHF
TRBV20-1,TRBJ1-4,-,many,TGCAGTGCTGGAAAATCAACTAATGAAAAACTGTTTTTT,CSAGKSTNEKLFF
TRBV3-1,TRBJ2-5,-,many,TGTGCCAGCAGCCAAGACCCCTCCCAGTACTTC,CASSQDPSQYF
TRBV12-3/TRBV12-4,TRBJ2-3,TRBD2,many,TGTGCCAGCAGGGAGCTAGCGGGGCACCCAGATACGCAGTATTTT,CASRELAGHPDTQYF
TRBV6-1,TRBJ2-7,TRBD1,many,TGTGCCAGCAGTGAAAGGAAGGGACAGGGGAACCACGAGCAGTACTTC,CASSERKGQGNHEQYF